Listed below are T cell receptor beta chains from one sample, sequenced in a study of cytomegalovirus exposure and HLA in healthy donors. TCRdb's table, derived via immunoSEQ multiplex PCR, lists solely in-frame clones and lacks some. The data contain fewer than 150,000 clones, approximately 76% of them singletons. Sample: PBMCs. These receptors all come from a man aged 50 to 60 in good health and CMV-seropositive. The CDR3 runs from the conserved cysteine through the conserved F or W. The order of the fields is V gene, J gene, clone size, D gene, CDR3 DNA, CDR3 protein. The D gene is left open where the match is weak. Clone size appears in some rows only: once, few, many, or a class for an expanded clone.

v_gene: TRBV4-2; j_gene: TRBJ1-1; abundance: .; d_gene: .; CDR3nt: TGTGCCAGCAGCGTTCTACAGGGCCCTGAAGCTTTCTTT; CDR3aa: CASSVLQGPEAFF
v_gene: TRBV18; j_gene: TRBJ1-5; abundance: .; d_gene: TRBD1; CDR3nt: TGTGCCAGCTCACCACAACCGGGACAGAAGTCACAGCCCCAGCATTTT; CDR3aa: CASSPQPGQKSQPQHF
v_gene: TRBV28; j_gene: TRBJ1-2; abundance: .; d_gene: .; CDR3nt: TGTGCCAGCAGTTTAGAGCAGGGGCTCTATGGCTACACCTTC; CDR3aa: CASSLEQGLYGYTF
v_gene: TRBV5-5; j_gene: TRBJ1-1; abundance: .; d_gene: .; CDR3nt: TGTGCCAGCAGCTGGTACAGGGCAAGGAACACTGAAGCTTTCTTT; CDR3aa: CASSWYRARNTEAFF
v_gene: TRBV10-1; j_gene: TRBJ2-7; abundance: .; d_gene: .; CDR3nt: TGCGCCAGCAGTGAATCAGGGATCCCCTACGAGCAGTACTTC; CDR3aa: CASSESGIPYEQYF
v_gene: TRBV5-4; j_gene: TRBJ2-7; abundance: few; d_gene: TRBD1; CDR3nt: TGTGCCAGCAGCCCTAGCACCGGGACAGGACACGAGCAGTACTTC; CDR3aa: CASSPSTGTGHEQYF
v_gene: TRBV21-1; j_gene: TRBJ2-3; abundance: .; d_gene: .; CDR3nt: TGTGCCAGCAGCAATAATACTATGAGCACAGATACGCAGTATTTT; CDR3aa: CASSNNTMSTDTQYF
v_gene: TRBV5-1; j_gene: TRBJ2-1; abundance: .; d_gene: .; CDR3nt: TGCGCCAGCAGCTCACAGGGCTATGAGCAGTTCTTC; CDR3aa: CASSSQGYEQFF
v_gene: TRBV7-6; j_gene: TRBJ1-4; abundance: .; d_gene: TRBD1; CDR3nt: TGTGCCAGCGGGTACAGGGGGCGGGGGACTAATGAAAAACTGTTTTTT; CDR3aa: CASGYRGRGTNEKLFF
v_gene: TRBV7-9; j_gene: TRBJ1-6; abundance: few; d_gene: .; CDR3nt: TGTGCCAGCAGCTTACAAGGGGGTAATTCACCCCTCCACTTT; CDR3aa: CASSLQGGNSPLHF
v_gene: TRBV19; j_gene: TRBJ2-5; abundance: .; d_gene: .; CDR3nt: TGTGCCAGTAGTCGACAGGTGGGGGAGACCCAGTACTTC; CDR3aa: CASSRQVGETQYF
v_gene: TRBV25-1; j_gene: TRBJ2-1; abundance: .; d_gene: TRBD2; CDR3nt: TGTGCCAGCAGTGAGGGGGCAGCGGGGGCCTACAATGAGCAGTTCTTC; CDR3aa: CASSEGAAGAYNEQFF
v_gene: TRBV19; j_gene: TRBJ2-1; abundance: .; d_gene: TRBD2; CDR3nt: TGTGCCAGTAGTATAGTATTCGGGACTAGCGGGGGTTGGGACAATGAGCAGTTCTTC; CDR3aa: CASSIVFGTSGGWDNEQFF
v_gene: TRBV21-1; j_gene: TRBJ2-7; abundance: .; d_gene: .; CDR3nt: TGTGCCAGCACCGAGAACTACGAGCAGTACTTC; CDR3aa: CASTENYEQYF
v_gene: TRBV14; j_gene: TRBJ1-2; abundance: .; d_gene: .; CDR3nt: TGTGCCAGCAGCCAGGATGACAGTTTTAACTATGGCTACACCTTC; CDR3aa: CASSQDDSFNYGYTF
v_gene: TRBV2; j_gene: TRBJ1-1; abundance: .; d_gene: TRBD1; CDR3nt: TGTGCCAGCAGAGACAGGGACACTGAAGCTTTCTTT; CDR3aa: CASRDRDTEAFF
v_gene: TRBV5-1; j_gene: TRBJ2-1; abundance: .; d_gene: TRBD2; CDR3nt: TGCGCCAGCAGCTTGGGGCTAGCGGGAGTGGCCTACAATGAGCAGTTCTTC; CDR3aa: CASSLGLAGVAYNEQFF
v_gene: TRBV2; j_gene: TRBJ2-6; abundance: many; d_gene: TRBD2; CDR3nt: TGTGCCAGCAGTGTTAGCGGGAGCTCTGGGGCCAACGTCCTGACTTTC; CDR3aa: CASSVSGSSGANVLTF
v_gene: TRBV18; j_gene: TRBJ2-7; abundance: .; d_gene: TRBD1; CDR3nt: TGTGCCAGCTCACCACAGGGGGCGGCCTACGAGCAGTACTTC; CDR3aa: CASSPQGAAYEQYF
v_gene: TRBV28; j_gene: TRBJ1-1; abundance: once; d_gene: .; CDR3nt: TGTGCCAGCCTCCCCCGGGGGGCCCTCGGGGCTTTCTTT; CDR3aa: CASLPRGALGAFF
v_gene: TRBV13; j_gene: TRBJ1-6; abundance: .; d_gene: .; CDR3nt: TGTGCCAGCAGCTTAGGCGGGGGGAGGCTTTCACCCCTCCACTTT; CDR3aa: CASSLGGGRLSPLHF
v_gene: TRBV14; j_gene: TRBJ1-1; abundance: .; d_gene: .; CDR3nt: TGTGCCAGCAAATCTCTACAGGTGAACACTGAAGCTTTCTTT; CDR3aa: CASKSLQVNTEAFF
v_gene: TRBV28; j_gene: TRBJ1-3; abundance: .; d_gene: TRBD1; CDR3nt: TGTGCCACCCGGGGACAGTCACGCAGGGTGGTTGGAAACACCATATATTTT; CDR3aa: CATRGQSRRVVGNTIYF
v_gene: TRBV7-2; j_gene: TRBJ1-2; abundance: few; d_gene: .; CDR3nt: TGTGCCAGCAGCTTAGGAACCGGGGTAGGGTATGGCTACACCTTC; CDR3aa: CASSLGTGVGYGYTF
v_gene: TRBV28; j_gene: TRBJ2-7; abundance: .; d_gene: TRBD2; CDR3nt: TGTGCCAGCCTCAATAGGCACACTAGCGGGAGGAGCCCCTACGAGCAGTACTTC; CDR3aa: CASLNRHTSGRSPYEQYF
v_gene: TRBV7-2; j_gene: TRBJ1-2; abundance: .; d_gene: .; CDR3nt: TGTGCCAGCAGCTTACAGGCTATCTATGGCTACACCTTC; CDR3aa: CASSLQAIYGYTF
v_gene: TRBV18; j_gene: TRBJ2-1; abundance: .; d_gene: .; CDR3nt: TGTGCCAGCTCACAGGAGGATGAGCAGTTCTTC; CDR3aa: CASSQEDEQFF
v_gene: TRBV5-1; j_gene: TRBJ2-2; abundance: .; d_gene: .; CDR3nt: TGCGCCAGCAGCCCAGGGACAAGTGCTGGGGAGCTGTTTTTT; CDR3aa: CASSPGTSAGELFF
v_gene: TRBV19; j_gene: TRBJ1-1; abundance: .; d_gene: .; CDR3nt: TGTGCCAGTAGTCCCTTCGGGACTGAAGCTTTCTTT; CDR3aa: CASSPFGTEAFF
v_gene: TRBV7-8; j_gene: TRBJ2-1; abundance: .; d_gene: .; CDR3nt: TGTGCCAGCAGCTTAGGTAACTACAATGAGCAGTTCTTC; CDR3aa: CASSLGNYNEQFF
v_gene: TRBV7-2; j_gene: TRBJ1-1; abundance: .; d_gene: .; CDR3nt: TGTGCCAGCAGGGGGCCCTTTTGGACTGAAGCTTTCTTT; CDR3aa: CASRGPFWTEAFF
v_gene: TRBV28; j_gene: TRBJ2-7; abundance: .; d_gene: TRBD1; CDR3nt: TGTGCCAGCAGCCCGACAGGGTACGGCGAGCAGTACTTC; CDR3aa: CASSPTGYGEQYF
v_gene: TRBV27; j_gene: TRBJ2-7; abundance: few; d_gene: TRBD1; CDR3nt: TGTGCCACCCAGGAGGACAGGGGGGCGACCGAGCAGTACTTC; CDR3aa: CATQEDRGATEQYF
v_gene: TRBV6-6; j_gene: TRBJ2-5; abundance: .; d_gene: TRBD2; CDR3nt: TGTGCCAGCAGTCACACTTATAGCGGGGGACCTGAGACCCAGTACTTC; CDR3aa: CASSHTYSGGPETQYF
v_gene: TRBV7-7; j_gene: TRBJ2-1; abundance: .; d_gene: TRBD2; CDR3nt: TGTGCTAGCAGCTTGGGGCTAGCGGGAGAGAATGAGCAGTTCTTC; CDR3aa: CASSLGLAGENEQFF
v_gene: TRBV5-1; j_gene: TRBJ2-5; abundance: once; d_gene: .; CDR3nt: TGCGCCAGCAGCACACTTCCAGGAGGGTCAGAGACCCAGTACTTC; CDR3aa: CASSTLPGGSETQYF